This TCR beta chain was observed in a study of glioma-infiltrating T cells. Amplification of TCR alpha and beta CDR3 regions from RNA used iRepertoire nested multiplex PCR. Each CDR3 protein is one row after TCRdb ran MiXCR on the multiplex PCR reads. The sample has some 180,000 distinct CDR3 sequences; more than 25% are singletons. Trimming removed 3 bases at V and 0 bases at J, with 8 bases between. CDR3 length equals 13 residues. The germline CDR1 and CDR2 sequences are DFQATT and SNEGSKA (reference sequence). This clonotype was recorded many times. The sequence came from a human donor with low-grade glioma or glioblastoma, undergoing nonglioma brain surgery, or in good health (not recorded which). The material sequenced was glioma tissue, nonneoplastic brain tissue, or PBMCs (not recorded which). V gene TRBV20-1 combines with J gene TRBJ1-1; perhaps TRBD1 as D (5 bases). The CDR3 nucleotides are TGCAGTGCTAGCGACAGCGTGAACACTGAAGCTTTCTTT. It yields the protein CSASDSVNTEAFF.